This paragraph reports one T cell receptor beta chain. The sample belongs to a study of identical twins. The CDR3 contains 15 residues. V was clipped by 1 base and J by 0 bases, with 7 bases between them. TCRdb fed the 5' RACE reads into MiXCR, producing one record per CDR3 protein. The repertoire has about 220,000 distinct CDR3 sequences, over 5% of them found once; the top ten carry more than 14%. The data were also submitted as part of a second study, on T cells expressing NK-cell markers. This second report adds: NKG2C+ dominant clonotype frequencies in more than 5 donors were roughly 1.0-7.5% of CD8+ T cells.

The sequence derives from a woman aged 18-29 years in good health. Sequenced sample: CD8+ T cells sorted from blood. The chain uses TRBV12-3 or TRBV12-4 and TRBJ2-1, with D unclear. In DNA form, the CDR3 reads TGTGCCAGCAGTTTAGTGCCTGTCTCCTACAATGAGCAGTTCTTC. Its protein is CASSLVPVSYNEQFF.